This TCR beta chain was sequenced during a study of OX40 agonist ivuxolimab in advanced cancers. In the study overall: Patients took ivuxolimab, an agonistic anti-OX40 (CD134) antibody. It was permissible to have had prior anti-PD-1, anti-PD-L1 or anti-CTLA-4 therapy, and over 35% had some. Three patients responded partially, comprising one with hepatocellular carcinoma and two with cutaneous melanoma.

Germline CDR1 reads MNHEY; CDR2 reads SVGAGI. The V end was cut by 0 bases, the J end by 5 bases, with 8 bases between. This CDR3 is built from 15 residues. On cycle 4 day 1 and cycle 7 day 1, as well as at baseline, blood was sampled. Only in-frame clones appear in the TCRdb table, and some are missing; sequencing was by immunoSEQ multiplex PCR. The sample contains 85,000 or so clones, 70% to 90% of which appear only once. This clone was detected only a few times. The source was CD4+ or CD8+ T cells sorted from blood, collected in a trial of the OX40 agonist ivuxolimab. This rearrangement joins TRBV6-5 to TRBJ1-6, with D unresolved. This clonotype was obtained from an adult with an advanced solid tumor such as melanoma, head and neck, liver or kidney cancer. The CDR3 nucleotides are TGTGCCAGCAGTTACTCGTCACAGAATAATTCACCCCTCCACTTT. Amino acid sequence: CASSYSSQNNSPLHF.